These 9 T cell receptor beta chains came from one sample sequenced in a study of shared clonotypes between healthy human individuals. TCRdb keeps only in-frame clones here, not all; method: immunoSEQ multiplex PCR. Among about 2 million clones listed, approximately 95% were seen once. Naivety among CD8 cells was defined by CD45RO negativity and positive CCR7 selection, thereby excluding terminally differentiated effector memory CD45RA+ cells. Material for sequencing was naive CD8+ T cells sorted from blood. These receptor sequences come from a man between 18 and 35 years old in good health.

CDR3 sequence: CASSEGFGRGLDSYEQYF. As DNA, the CDR3 is TGTGCCAGCAGTGAAGGGTTTGGTAGGGGGCTAGACTCCTACGAGCAGTACTTC. The chain is built from TRBV2 and TRBJ2-7; 7 bases line up with TRBD1. This CDR3 contains 18 residues. J was trimmed by 0 bases and V by 1 base; bases with no gene match: 12. Germline CDR1 reads SNHLY; CDR2 reads FYNNEI.

As for this clone: Other nucleotide sequences from this sample produce the same CDR3. CDR3 sequence (DNA): TGCAGCGTTGAGGGGGGCCCCTCCTACGAGCAGTACTTC. Amino acid sequence: CSVEGGPSYEQYF. The V and J genes are TRBV29-1 and TRBJ2-7; D tentatively reads TRBD1 or TRBD2 (6 bases each). Trimming pared 3 bases from V and 0 bases from J, leaving 9 bases between. Germline assignment: CDR1 SQVTM and CDR2 ANQGSEA. CDR3 size: 13 residues.

The rearrangement uses TRBV25-1 and TRBJ2-7, with TRBD2 matching over 7 bases. Trimming took 6 bases from V and 3 from J; bases not matched to a gene: 14. This CDR3 comprises 16 residues. Germline V gene lookup returns CDR1 MGHDK and CDR2 SYGVNS. CDR3 amino acids: CASSGPVAGDLYEQYF. As DNA, the CDR3 is TGTGCCAGCAGCGGACCAGTGGCGGGGGATCTCTACGAGCAGTACTTC.

This chain connects TRBV4-1 to TRBJ1-5; D ambiguous. Trimming stripped 2 bases from V and 7 bases from J, with 6 bases between. The length of the CDR3 is 12 residues. Germline CDR1 is MGHRA and CDR2 is YSYEKL. The CDR3 region is CASSQPGQPQHF. In DNA form, the CDR3 reads TGCGCCAGCAGCCAACCGGGGCAGCCCCAGCATTTT.

The chain joins TRBV15 to TRBJ2-7; D is perhaps TRBD1 or TRBD2 (5 bases each). The CDR3 contains 13 residues. Germline V gives CDR1 LNHNV, CDR2 YYDKDF (reference sequence). With 4 bases removed from V and 2 bases from J, the gap between germline ends came to 9 bases. The CDR3 bases are TGTGCCACCAGCATGGAGGACACCTACGAGCAGTACTTC. Its translation is CATSMEDTYEQYF.

The chain uses TRBV7-3 and TRBJ2-3; 9 bases line up with TRBD1. This CDR3 contains 16 residues. CDR1 and CDR2 (germline): SGHTA, FQGTGA. The J segment lost 2 bases and the V segment lost 5 bases, leaving 8 bases of the junction unmatched. The CDR3 reads CASSLGTGMFTDTQYF. In DNA, the CDR3 is TGTGCCAGCAGCCTCGGGACAGGGATGTTCACAGATACGCAGTATTTT.

The chain recombines TRBV5-6 with TRBJ2-7; no clear D gene. There are 15 residues in the CDR3. The germline V gene encodes CDR1 SGHDT and CDR2 YYEEEE. The V and J ends lost 0 bases and 3 bases respectively, with 13 bases between them. The CDR3 region is CASSLAGGIVYEQYF. CDR3 nucleotides: TGTGCCAGCAGCTTGGCAGGTGGCATAGTCTACGAGCAGTACTTC. Full variable domain (outside the CDR3, taken from reference TRBV5-6 and TRBJ2-7): DAGVTQSPTHLIKTRGQQVTLRCSPKSGHDTVSWYQQALGQGPQFIFQYYEEEERQRGNFPDRFSGHQFPNYSSELNVNALLLGDSALYLCASSLAGGIVYEQYFGPGTRLTVT.

V is TRBV7-9 and J is TRBJ1-2; tentatively, D is TRBD1 (5 bases). The CDR3 is 12 residues long. V lost 5 bases and J lost 13, with 17 bases in between. From germline, CDR1 is SEHNR and CDR2 FQNEAQ (reference sequence). CDR3 sequence reads: CASSDRDGPSTF. The CDR3 DNA follows: TGTGCCAGCAGCGACCGGGACGGACCATCCACCTTC.

The chain recombines TRBV5-1 with TRBJ2-3; D remains ambiguous. Germline assignment: CDR1 SGHRS and CDR2 YFSETQ. The CDR3 totals 19 residues. V lost 1 base to trimming and J lost 2 bases, with 23 bases between them. CDR3 bases: TGCGCCAGCAGCTTGTCGTCTCTGGGTCGGGCAACTGACACAGATACGCAGTATTTT. The encoded protein is CASSLSSLGRATDTDTQYF.